This T cell receptor beta chain appears in the sequencing data of a study of cytomegalovirus exposure and HLA in healthy donors. Whole-study findings and limits: Researchers reported in a later analysis that a missense DCLRE1C variant was tied to TCR beta V- and J-gene trimming. Later analysis suggested links between common viral pathogens and several top significant clusters. The authors reported that TCR beta sequences could predict HLA-A and HLA-B alleles. These predictions were accurate for most subjects in the first cohort.

The CDR3 sequence is 19 residues long. The V and J ends lost 1 base and 1 base, in that order; junction bases with no gene match: 13. From germline, CDR1 is MNHEY and CDR2 SMNVEV (reference sequence). The PCR made use of 60 Vbeta and 13 Jbeta primers. Repertoires were generated with immunoSEQ multiplex PCR, while TCRdb's copy carries only in-frame clones and drops some. The sample carries hundreds of thousands of clones, 82% recorded once. About this clone: Its antigen is as yet unknown.

The specimen was PBMCs. The V gene is TRBV27, the J gene TRBJ2-3; TRBD1 agrees at 8 bases. The origin of this receptor is a man aged 35-49 years in good health and CMV-seropositive. The CDR3 region is CASSLLGQGAFLGTDTQYF. The CDR3 coding sequence is TGTGCCAGCAGTTTATTAGGGCAGGGGGCCTTCTTGGGCACAGATACGCAGTATTTT.